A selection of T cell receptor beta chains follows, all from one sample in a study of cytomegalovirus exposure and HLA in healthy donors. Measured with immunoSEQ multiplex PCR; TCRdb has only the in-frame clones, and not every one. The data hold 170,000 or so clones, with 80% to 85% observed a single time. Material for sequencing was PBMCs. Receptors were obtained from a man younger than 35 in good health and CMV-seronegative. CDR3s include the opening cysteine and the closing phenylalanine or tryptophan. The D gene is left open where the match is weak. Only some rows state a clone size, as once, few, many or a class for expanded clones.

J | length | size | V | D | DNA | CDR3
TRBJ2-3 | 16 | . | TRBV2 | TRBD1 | TGTGCCAGCAGAGCCGGGACAGGCGCCCGAGCAGATACGCAGTATTTT | CASRAGTGARADTQYF
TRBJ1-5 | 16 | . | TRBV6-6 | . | TGTGCCAGCAGAGTCCTATCGGACAGAGTAAATCAGCCCCAGCATTTT | CASRVLSDRVNQPQHF
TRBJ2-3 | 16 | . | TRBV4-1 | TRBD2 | TGCGCCAGCAGTCCTAGGACTAGCGGCCCCACAGATACGCAGTATTTT | CASSPRTSGPTDTQYF
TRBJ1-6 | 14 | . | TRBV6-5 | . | TGTGCCAGCAGCCGCGGGGACTATAATTCACCCCTCCACTTT | CASSRGDYNSPLHF
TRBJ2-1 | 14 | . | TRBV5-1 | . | TGCGCCAGCTCGGCACGGGGCTCCTACAATGAGCAGTTCTTC | CASSARGSYNEQFF
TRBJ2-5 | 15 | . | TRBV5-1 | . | TGCGCCAGCAGGCCTCAGACAGGGGAGGGGGAGACCCAGTACTTC | CASRPQTGEGETQYF
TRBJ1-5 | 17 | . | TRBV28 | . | TGTGCCAGCAGTTTATGGGGGCTGGGGCGAGCGTATCAGCCCCAGCATTTT | CASSLWGLGRAYQPQHF
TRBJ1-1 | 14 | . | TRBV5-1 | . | TGCGCCAGCAGCCCGGACAGCTTGAACACTGAAGCTTTCTTT | CASSPDSLNTEAFF
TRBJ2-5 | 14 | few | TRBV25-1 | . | TGTGCCAGCAGTGAAACTAGACCCCAAGAGACCCAGTACTTC | CASSETRPQETQYF
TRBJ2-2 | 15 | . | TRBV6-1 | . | TGTGCCAGCAACCAAAGGACAGCGAACACCGGGGAGCTGTTTTTT | CASNQRTANTGELFF
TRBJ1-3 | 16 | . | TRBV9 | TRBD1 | TGTGCCAGCAGCGTAGGACAGGGGGCGCGAGGAAACACCATATATTTT | CASSVGQGARGNTIYF
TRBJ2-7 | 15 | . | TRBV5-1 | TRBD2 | TGCGCCAGCACCCTCCGCCCCCGGGGGGCCTACGAGCAGTACTTC | CASTLRPRGAYEQYF
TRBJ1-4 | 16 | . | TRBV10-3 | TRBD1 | TGTGCCATCAGTGAGGGCAGGGGGCAGGCTAATGAAAAACTGTTTTTT | CAISEGRGQANEKLFF
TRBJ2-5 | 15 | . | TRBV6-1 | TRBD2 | TGTGCCAGCAAGCTTCCGGGACTAGAGTCAGGGACCCAGTACTTC | CASKLPGLESGTQYF
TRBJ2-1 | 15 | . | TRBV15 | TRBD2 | TGTGCCACCAGCAGAGGGGGGCGGGGGGGCGGTGAGCAGTTCTTC | CATSRGGRGGGEQFF
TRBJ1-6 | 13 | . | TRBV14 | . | TGTGCCAGCAGCGCACAGATTAATTCACCCCTCCACTTT | CASSAQINSPLHF
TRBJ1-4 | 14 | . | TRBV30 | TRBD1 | TGTGCCTGGAGCGCAGGGGGAAAAGTAGAAAAACTGTTTTTT | CAWSAGGKVEKLFF
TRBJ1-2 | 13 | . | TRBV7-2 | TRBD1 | TGTGCCAGCAGCGCCACAGGGGGGCGAGGCTACACCTTC | CASSATGGRGYTF
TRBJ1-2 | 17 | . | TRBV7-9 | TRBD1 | TGTTCCAGCAGCTTGGTTACAGGGGGACGCCCTAACTATGGCTACACCTTC | CSSSLVTGGRPNYGYTF
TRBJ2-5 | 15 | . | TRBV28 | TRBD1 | TGTGCCAGCAGCGTCAGGGGGCCAGGGGTGGAGACCCAGTACTTC | CASSVRGPGVETQYF
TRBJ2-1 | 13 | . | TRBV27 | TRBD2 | TGTGCCAGCAGTTTGGGTCTAGCGGTTGAGCAGTTCTTC | CASSLGLAVEQFF
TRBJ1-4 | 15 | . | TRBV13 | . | TGTGCCAGCAGCTCTCGGAGGCTCCTAGGCGAAAAACTGTTTTTT | CASSSRRLLGEKLFF
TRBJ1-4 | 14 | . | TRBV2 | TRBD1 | TGTGCCAGCAGGGGGACAGCCACTAATGAAAAACTGTTTTTT | CASRGTATNEKLFF
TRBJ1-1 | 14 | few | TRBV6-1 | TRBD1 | TGTGCCAGCAGAGCGACAGGGGGTAAAACTGAAGCTTTCTTT | CASRATGGKTEAFF
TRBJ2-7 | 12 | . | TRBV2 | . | TGTGCCAGCAGTGAAGACTGGTACGAGCAGTACTTC | CASSEDWYEQYF
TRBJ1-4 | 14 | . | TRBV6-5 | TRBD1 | TGTGCCAGCAAGACGACAGGGAAAAACGAAAAACTGTTTTTT | CASKTTGKNEKLFF
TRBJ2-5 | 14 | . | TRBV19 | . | TGTGCCAGTAGTAGAAACCCAGGGAGGGAGACCCAGTACTTC | CASSRNPGRETQYF
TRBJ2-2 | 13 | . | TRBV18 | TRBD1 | TGTGCCAGCGGACAGGCCGACACCGGGGAGCTGTTTTTT | CASGQADTGELFF
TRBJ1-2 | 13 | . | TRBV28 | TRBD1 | TGTGCCAGCAGTTTAAGACAGGGAACGGGCTACACCTTC | CASSLRQGTGYTF
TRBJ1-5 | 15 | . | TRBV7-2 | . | TGTGCCAGCAGCTTACCGGACAGCCTCAATCAGCCCCAGCATTTT | CASSLPDSLNQPQHF
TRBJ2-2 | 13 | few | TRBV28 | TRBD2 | TGTGCCAGCGGGCTAGCGGGAGAAGTGGAGCTGTTTTTT | CASGLAGEVELFF
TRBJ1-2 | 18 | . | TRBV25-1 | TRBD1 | TGTGCCAGCAGGTATAGCATCTGGGACAGGGGTTATGAGTGGGGCTACACCTTC | CASRYSIWDRGYEWGYTF
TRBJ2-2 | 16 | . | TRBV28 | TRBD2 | TGTGCCAGCAGTTTGTGGACTAGCGGGAGAACCGGGGAGCTGTTTTTT | CASSLWTSGRTGELFF
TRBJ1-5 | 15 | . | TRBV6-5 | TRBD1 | TGTGCCAGCAGAGCGACAGGGGGGAGCAATCAGCCCCAGCATTTT | CASRATGGSNQPQHF
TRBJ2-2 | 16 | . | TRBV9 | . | TGTGCCAGCAGCGTAGTGTGGGGCGCGAGCGCCGGGGAGCTGTTTTTT | CASSVVWGASAGELFF
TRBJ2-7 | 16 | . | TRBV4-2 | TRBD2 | TGTGCCAGCAGCTTCGACACTAGCGGACCTTCCTACGAGCAGTACTTC | CASSFDTSGPSYEQYF
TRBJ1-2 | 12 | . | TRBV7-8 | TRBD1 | TGTGCCAGCGGGGGACAGACCTATGGCTACACCTTC | CASGGQTYGYTF
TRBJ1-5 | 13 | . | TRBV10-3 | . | TGTGCCATCAGTGAGGGAGGGACTCAGCCCCAGCATTTT | CAISEGGTQPQHF
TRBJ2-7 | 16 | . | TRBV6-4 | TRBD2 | TGTGCCAGCAGTGACTCAGACAGCGGGAGGAGGATTGAGCAGTACTTC | CASSDSDSGRRIEQYF
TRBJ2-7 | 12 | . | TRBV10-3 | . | TGTGCCATCAGCCCGGAGTCCTACGAGCAGTACTTC | CAISPESYEQYF
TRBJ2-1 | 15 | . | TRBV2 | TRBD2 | TGTGCCAGCAGGGTCGGGACTAGCGGGTACAATGAGCAGTTCTTC | CASRVGTSGYNEQFF
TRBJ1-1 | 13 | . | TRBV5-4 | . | TGTGCCAGCAGCTTTTCAGAGAACACTGAAGCTTTCTTT | CASSFSENTEAFF
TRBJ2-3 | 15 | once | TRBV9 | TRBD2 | TGTGCCAGCAGCCCATCAGCGGGAGACACAGATACGCAGTATTTT | CASSPSAGDTDTQYF
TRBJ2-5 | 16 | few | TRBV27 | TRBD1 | TGTGCCAGCAGTTTATCCTGGACAGGGAAGGGAGAGACCCAGTACTTC | CASSLSWTGKGETQYF
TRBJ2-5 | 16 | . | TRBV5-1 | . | TGCGCCAGCAAACCATCCCGACGGACAATCCAAGAGACCCAGTACTTC | CASKPSRRTIQETQYF
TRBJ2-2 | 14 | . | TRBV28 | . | TGTGCCAGCAGCCCCGGCGGGTCGGGCGGGGAGCTGTTTTTT | CASSPGGSGGELFF
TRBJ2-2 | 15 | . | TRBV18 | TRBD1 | TGTGCCAGCTCACCACAGAGACAGGGGTCCGGGGAGCTGTTTTTT | CASSPQRQGSGELFF
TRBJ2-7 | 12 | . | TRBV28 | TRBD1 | TGTGCCAGCAGGCTAACAGGGGGAGAGCAGTACTTC | CASRLTGGEQYF
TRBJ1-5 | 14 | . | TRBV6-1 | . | TGTGCCAGCAGTGAAGGAGGGTACAATCAGCCCCAGCATTTT | CASSEGGYNQPQHF
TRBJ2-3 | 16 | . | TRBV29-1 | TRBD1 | TGCAGCGTTGAAGACGGGAAGGGGGCTAGCACAGATACGCAGTATTTT | CSVEDGKGASTDTQYF
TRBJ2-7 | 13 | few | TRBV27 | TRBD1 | TGTGCCAGCAGTTTCCGGGACAGCTACGAGCAGTACTTC | CASSFRDSYEQYF
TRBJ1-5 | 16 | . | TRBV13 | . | TGTGCCAGCAGCTTAGGCCTGGAGCAGGGGAGTCAGCCCCAGCATTTT | CASSLGLEQGSQPQHF